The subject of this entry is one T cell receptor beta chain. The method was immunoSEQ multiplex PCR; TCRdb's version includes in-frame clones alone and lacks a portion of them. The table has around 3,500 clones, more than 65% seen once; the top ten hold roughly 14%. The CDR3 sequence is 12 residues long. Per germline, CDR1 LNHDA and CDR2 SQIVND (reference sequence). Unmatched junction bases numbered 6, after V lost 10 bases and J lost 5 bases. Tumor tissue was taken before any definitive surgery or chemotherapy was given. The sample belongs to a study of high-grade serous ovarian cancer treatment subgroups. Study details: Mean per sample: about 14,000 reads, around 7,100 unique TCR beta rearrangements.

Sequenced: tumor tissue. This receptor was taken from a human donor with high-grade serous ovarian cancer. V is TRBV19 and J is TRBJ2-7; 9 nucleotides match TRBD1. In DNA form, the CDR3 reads TGTGCCACCGAGGACAGGGGACACGAGCAGTACTTC. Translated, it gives CATEDRGHEQYF.